The entry below describes one T cell receptor beta chain. What it recognizes is unknown. The CDR3 extends over 15 amino acids. CDR1 and CDR2 (germline): LNHDA, SQIVND (reference sequence). After removal of 5 bases from V and 2 bases from J, the junction contained 6 bases not matched to a gene. These data are taken from a study of regulatory T cells in long-lasting Graves disease. The wider study: Prior antithyroid drug treatment in newly diagnosed Graves' patients lasted under 3 months.

Study conclusions and caveats: Persistent disease preferred TRBV28, TRBJ1-2 and TRBJ2-5; new disease, TRBV20-1 and TRBJ2-1.

Noted time point: newly diagnosed GD, antithyroid drugs for less than 3 months. RNA from PBMCs was the source of the TCR library. Graves' disease diagnosis used American Thyroid Association guidelines. Building of the TCR beta libraries involved iRepertoire HTBI primers and Arm-PCR of CDR3 regions. How the authors handled the data: From all samples, identification returned 12 to 15 TRBJ and approximately 67 TRBV segments. TCRdb reprocessed the multiplex PCR reads via MiXCR and lists one record per CDR3 protein. The V and J calls come from TCRdb's annotation, not from the publication. The profile covers 300,000 to 400,000 distinct CDR3 sequences, with 15% to 19% appearing a single time and about a fifth taken by the ten largest.

The V and J genes are TRBV19 and TRBJ1-3; 7 nucleotides match TRBD1. The sequence came from a female donor with Graves disease. The sequencing used peripheral blood mononuclear cells (PBMCs), collected at new diagnosis, from a patient treated with antithyroid drugs. CDR3: CASSLSGTAGNTIYF. CDR3 coding DNA: TGTGCCAGTAGTCTGTCCGGGACAGCTGGAAACACCATATATTTT.